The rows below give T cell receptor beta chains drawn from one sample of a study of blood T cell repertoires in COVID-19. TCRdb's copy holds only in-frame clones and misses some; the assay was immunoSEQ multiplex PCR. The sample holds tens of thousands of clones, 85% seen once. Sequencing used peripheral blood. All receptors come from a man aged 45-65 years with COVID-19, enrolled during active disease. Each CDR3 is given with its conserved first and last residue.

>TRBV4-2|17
CASSRGDRANSGNTIYF
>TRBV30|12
CAWTSSGNTIYF
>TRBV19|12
CASMGRTDTQYF
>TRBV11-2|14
CASRGDRSLYEAFF
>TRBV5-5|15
CASSLDGTVNEKLFF
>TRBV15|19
CATSRGEGPIPSFQETQYF
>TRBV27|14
CASSSQGAFYGYTF
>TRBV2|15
CASRENRVENEKLFF
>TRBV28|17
CASSFWLISQLRGGYTF
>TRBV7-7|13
CASSLYGDGELFF
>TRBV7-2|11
CATGVDYGYTF
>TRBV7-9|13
CASSTDRGYGYTF
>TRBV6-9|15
CASSISGRAYNEQFF
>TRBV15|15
CATSRDYVRIHEQFF
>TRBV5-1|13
CASSVQGSYEQYF
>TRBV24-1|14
CATSAPVNTGELFF
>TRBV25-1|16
CASSEKGQGIYNEQFF
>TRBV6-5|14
CASSRGGSGYEQYF
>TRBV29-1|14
CSAGLADTGNTIYF
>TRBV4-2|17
CASSPGPGQAITGELFF
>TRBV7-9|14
CASSRGLAGVEQYF
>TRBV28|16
CASSSKLAGNYNEQFF
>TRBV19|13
CASSPDGTYEQYF
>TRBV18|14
CASSPISGTDTQYF
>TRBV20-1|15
CSASRSRSQVSEAFF
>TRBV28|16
CASSLGLGGPLSEAFF
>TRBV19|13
CARRTLAKNIQYF
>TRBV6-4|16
CASSDTTGSGANVLTF
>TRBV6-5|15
CASRPRGLFSYEQYF
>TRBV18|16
CASSNQQGAKGNTIYF
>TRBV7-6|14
CASSFQGPPYEQYF
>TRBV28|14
CASSLVGGSREQYF
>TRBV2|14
CASSARRGSDTQYF
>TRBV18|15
CASSYRGSGNTEAFF
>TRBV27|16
CASQGIGRARSNEQFF
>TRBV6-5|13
CASSLDRGYEQYF
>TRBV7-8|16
CASSLARTRMAPEQFF
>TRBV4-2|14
CASSQARAYNEQFF
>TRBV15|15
CATSLGGSSTDTQYF
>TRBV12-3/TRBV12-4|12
CASTQANQPQHF
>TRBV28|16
CASRAPGPPTNEKLFF
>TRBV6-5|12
CASKGLSYEQYF
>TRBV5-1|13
CASSHGQEYGYTF
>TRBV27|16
CASSFSWTGPNTEAFF
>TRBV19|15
CASSIQTGANTEAFF
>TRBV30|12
CAGGQGGQPQHF
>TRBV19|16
CASSIEDRGKGQPQHF
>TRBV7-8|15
CASSRSSGRIYEQYF
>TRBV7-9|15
CASSFLRPNTDTQYF